Presented here are 6 T cell receptor beta chains from one specimen sequenced in a study of T cells in Graves' hyperthyroidism and ophthalmopathy. RNA transcripts provided the source from which TCR beta CDR3 regions were amplified. Using the HTBI primer set, a first-round RT-PCR was run on the TCR CDR3. TCRdb ran MiXCR on the multiplex PCR reads and lists one entry per CDR3 protein. The sample includes approximately 600,000 distinct CDR3 sequences, less than 25% of them seen just once. Sequencing used blood. These receptors were obtained from a man in his thirties or forties with Graves' ophthalmopathy.

In this sample, this clonotype turned up a few times. J is TRBJ2-5 and V is TRBV7-9; D is possibly TRBD1 (6 bases). This CDR3 comprises 14 residues. Deletions cut 5 bases from V and 5 bases from J, with 15 bases between. The germline CDR1 and CDR2 sequences are SEHNR and FQNEAQ (reference sequence). CDR3 in amino acids: CASSPGQWGETQYF. CDR3 DNA sequence: TGTGCCAGCAGCCCAGGACAGTGGGGGGAGACCCAGTACTTC.

This clonotype was observed many times. Written as DNA, the CDR3 is TGCGCCAGCAGCTTCGCCGGGGTATCCTACAATGAGCAGTTCTTC. Its translation is CASSFAGVSYNEQFF. V usage is TRBV5-1 and J usage is TRBJ2-1; possibly TRBD2 for D (5 bases). CDR3 length equals 15 residues. The germline V and J ends were trimmed by 2 bases and 1 base, with 10 bases remaining between them. The V gene's germline CDR1 is SGHRS and CDR2 YFSETQ.

This chain connects TRBV6-1 to TRBJ2-2, with D possibly TRBD2 on 5 matching bases. Deletions cut 10 bases from V and 0 bases from J, with 12 bases between. Germline V gives CDR1 MNHNS, CDR2 SASEGT. The CDR3 runs to 14 residues. The CDR3, as DNA: TGTGCCATCAAAGAGGGTGCGAACACCGGGGAGCTGTTTTTT. Residues: CAIKEGANTGELFF.

The V call is TRBV3-1, the J call TRBJ2-7, with D perhaps TRBD1 (5 bases). The CDR3 length is 15 residues. The germline V gene has CDR1 LGHDT and CDR2 YNNKEL (reference sequence). Between the trimmed V and J ends, which lost 4 bases and 3 bases, there was a span of 16 bases. DNA of the CDR3: TGTGCCAGCAGCCCTAAGCTGCAGGGTAACTACGAGCAGTACTTC. This translates into CASSPKLQGNYEQYF.

This clonotype has at least ten counts. This chain uses TRBV27 with TRBJ1-5, with 8 bases matching TRBD1. Germline assignment: CDR1 MNHEY and CDR2 SMNVEV (reference sequence). The CDR3 is made up of 14 amino acids. J was trimmed by 3 bases and V by 6 bases; bases with no gene match: 4. The CDR3 DNA reads TGTGCCAGCAGGACAGGGGTGGACAATCAGCCCCAGCATTTT. Its translation: CASRTGVDNQPQHF.

This clonotype was found once. The V call is TRBV6-5, the J call TRBJ2-5; a weak D match, TRBD1 (5 bases). Per germline, CDR1 MNHEY and CDR2 SVGAGI. V was pared by 0 bases and J by 1 base, with 15 bases between. This CDR3 comprises 17 residues. The DNA of the CDR3 is TGTGCCAGCAGTTACTCAGGGGCCATAGGGGTCCAAGAGACCCAGTACTTC. The encoded protein is CASSYSGAIGVQETQYF.